Listed below are T cell receptor beta chains from one sample, sequenced in a study of Tregs in tolerant kidney transplant recipients. Profiling relied on immunoSEQ multiplex PCR, and the TCRdb table lists in-frame clones only, not all of them. The sample yields some 56,000 clones, about 91% seen once. The sample in question was CD8+ T cells from blood (PBMCs), obtained 24 months after the transplant. These receptors originate from a human patient who received a combined kidney and bone marrow transplant. Part of the T cell pool may stem from the graft donor. Each CDR3 is given with its conserved first and last residue. A D gene is named only where the DNA matches it firmly. Only some rows state a clone size, as once, few, many or a class for expanded clones.

TRBJ2-2,NA,TRBV28,NA,CASSRRGSAGNTGELFF,TGTGCCAGCTCACGGAGGGGTTCGGCAGGGAACACCGGGGAGCTGTTTTTT
TRBJ2-2,few,TRBV27,NA,CASSFGSRELFF,TGTGCCAGCAGTTTTGGGAGCCGGGAGCTGTTTTTT
TRBJ2-2,once,TRBV7-9,TRBD1,CASSEGTGSTGELFF,TGTGCCAGCAGCGAGGGGACAGGGAGTACCGGGGAGCTGTTTTTT
TRBJ1-6,NA,TRBV14,TRBD1,CASSPMLGQGFSPLHF,TGTGCCAGCAGCCCGATGCTGGGACAGGGTTTTTCACCCCTCCACTTT
TRBJ2-5,NA,TRBV29-1,TRBD1,CSVRDSQETQYF,TGCAGCGTCCGGGACAGTCAAGAGACCCAGTACTTC
TRBJ2-2,NA,TRBV29-1,TRBD2,CSAGTTNTGELFF,TGCAGCGCTGGGACTACGAACACCGGGGAGCTGTTTTTT
TRBJ1-1,once,TRBV19,TRBD1,CASRTGTTEAFF,TGTGCCAGTAGGACAGGGACGACTGAAGCTTTCTTT
TRBJ2-3,NA,TRBV27,NA,CASNEDYPPDTQYF,TGTGCCAGCAACGAGGACTATCCTCCAGATACGCAGTATTTT
TRBJ2-2,NA,TRBV18,NA,CASSPLSLELFF,TGTGCCAGCTCACCTCTCTCCCTGGAGCTGTTTTTT
TRBJ2-2,NA,TRBV25-1,NA,CASSEFPADTTNTGELFF,TGTGCCAGCAGTGAATTCCCCGCGGACACAACGAACACCGGGGAGCTGTTTTTT
TRBJ2-5,NA,TRBV7-2,NA,CASSLVGGAQETQYF,TGTGCCAGCAGCTTAGTCGGTGGGGCCCAAGAGACCCAGTACTTC
TRBJ2-1,once,TRBV4-1,NA,CASSQEGNRGGNEQFF,TGCGCCAGCAGCCAAGAGGGGAACAGGGGGGGCAATGAGCAGTTCTTC
TRBJ1-5,NA,TRBV19,TRBD1,CASSNPGGTGQPQHF,TGTGCCAGTAGTAACCCCGGCGGGACAGGTCAGCCCCAGCATTTT
TRBJ2-7,NA,TRBV18,NA,CASSPGGSGQYF,TGTGCCAGCTCACCAGGAGGGTCTGGGCAGTACTTC
TRBJ2-1,NA,TRBV19,TRBD2,CASRSLILAGDRIAQFF,TGTGCCAGTAGATCCCTGATACTAGCGGGAGACAGGATAGCCCAGTTCTTC
TRBJ1-4,once,TRBV30,NA,CAWSVPGREKLFF,TGTGCCTGGAGTGTACCAGGCCGCGAAAAACTGTTTTTT
TRBJ1-2,NA,TRBV5-4,NA,CASSPGQITIRGYTF,TGTGCCAGCAGCCCTGGACAGATTACTATCAGGGGCTACACCTTC
TRBJ2-3,once,TRBV9,NA,CASSVWAGITDTQYF,TGTGCCAGCAGCGTATGGGCAGGGATCACAGATACGCAGTATTTT
TRBJ1-3,NA,TRBV27,NA,CASSLSMPLGGADSGNTIYF,TGTGCCAGCAGTTTATCGATGCCCCTAGGAGGGGCCGACTCTGGAAACACCATATATTTT
TRBJ2-3,NA,TRBV30,NA,CAWDSQGRTDTQYF,TGTGCCTGGGACTCCCAGGGGCGCACAGATACGCAGTATTTT
TRBJ2-1,NA,TRBV7-9,TRBD2,CASSSFLSGSDEQFF,TGTGCCAGCAGCTCGTTCCTTAGCGGGAGCGATGAGCAGTTCTTC
TRBJ1-1,NA,TRBV2,NA,CASSSGATEAFF,TGTGCCAGCAGTTCAGGGGCCACTGAAGCTTTCTTT
TRBJ2-3,NA,TRBV10-3,TRBD1,CAISESGQGTDTQYF,TGTGCCATCAGTGAGTCAGGACAGGGGACAGATACGCAGTATTTT
TRBJ2-1,NA,TRBV7-8,TRBD2,CASSLGLIAGVTSYNEQFF,TGTGCCAGCAGCTTAGGGTTAATAGCGGGAGTAACTTCTTACAATGAGCAGTTCTTC
TRBJ2-3,NA,TRBV7-6,NA,CASSSKESFRTDTQYF,TGTGCCAGCAGCTCGAAAGAGTCGTTTCGCACAGATACGCAGTATTTT
TRBJ2-2,NA,TRBV7-2,NA,CASSPESGELFF,TGTGCCAGCAGCCCCGAGTCCGGGGAGCTGTTTTTT
TRBJ1-6,NA,TRBV7-6,NA,CASSPTIGYSSYNSPLHF,TGTGCCAGCAGCCCTACAATAGGTTACAGCTCCTATAATTCACCCCTCCACTTT
TRBJ1-1,NA,TRBV12-5,TRBD1,CASGFDTGVHGTEAFF,TGTGCTAGTGGTTTTGATACAGGGGTGCACGGCACTGAAGCTTTCTTT